These 16 T cell receptor beta chains came from one sample sequenced in a study of blood T cells in healthy people across ages. Alongside a J-beta primer mix, a sample-barcoded 5' primer served in a second PCR lasting 7 to 11 cycles. One entry per CDR3 protein, called by TCRdb with MiXCR from the 5' RACE reads. Here the sample spans around 1.7 million distinct CDR3 sequences, under 30% being singletons. Sequencing used blood. The receptors here all came from a woman in her twenties or thirties in good health.

This clonotype was seen at least ten times. V usage is TRBV7-2 and J usage is TRBJ2-7; the D gene could be TRBD1 or TRBD2 (5 bases each). The CDR3 sequence is 15 residues long. In germline, CDR1 is SGHTA, CDR2 FQGNSA. Trimming stripped 0 bases from V and 4 bases from J, with 13 bases between. CDR3 loop: CASSLAAEGIYEQYF. DNA for the CDR3: TGTGCCAGCAGCTTAGCGGCTGAGGGGATTTACGAGCAGTACTTC.

The genes are TRBV28 and TRBJ1-6; D gene unclear. This CDR3 comprises 15 residues. With 8 bases removed from V and 7 bases from J, the gap between germline ends came to 18 bases. The V gene's germline CDR1 is MDHEN and CDR2 SYDVKM. The CDR3 DNA follows: TGTGCCAGCGGCCAAACCGGGCCAAGAAATTCACCCCTCCACTTT. Protein: CASGQTGPRNSPLHF.

The rearrangement uses TRBV5-4 and TRBJ2-3, with 14 bases matching TRBD2. Germline CDR1 reads SGHNT; CDR2 reads YYREEE (reference sequence). Losses at the gene ends were 4 bases for V and 5 bases for J; bases not matched to a gene: 12. The CDR3 consists of 18 residues. The CDR3, as DNA: TGTGCCAGCAGCGGGACCGGGACTAGCGGGAGACGGGGAGATACGCAGTATTTT. It yields the protein CASSGTGTSGRRGDTQYF. The full variable domain, rest sourced from reference TRBV5-4 and TRBJ2-3, is ETGVTQSPTHLIKTRGQQVTLRCSSQSGHNTVSWYQQALGQGPQFIFQYYREEENGRGNFPPRFSGLQFPNYSSELNVNALELDDSALYLCASSGTGTSGRRGDTQYFGPGTRLTVL.

This clonotype was seen more than once but under ten times. The chain combines TRBV20-1 with TRBJ2-5; TRBD2 is a possible D gene (7 bases). The CDR3 totals 12 residues. V was pared by 5 bases and J by 5 bases, with 12 bases between. The germline V gene encodes CDR1 DFQATT and CDR2 SNEGSKA (reference sequence). In nucleotides, the CDR3 is TGCAGTGCTCTGGGGGGGGCGGAGACCCAGTACTTC. It yields the protein CSALGGAETQYF.

The gene calls are TRBV28 and TRBJ1-2; D might be TRBD1 (5 bases). Trimming removed 2 bases at V and 7 bases at J, with 14 bases between. CDR3 length equals 14 residues. Germline CDR1 and CDR2: MDHEN and SYDVKM. The CDR3 protein is CASSLGGTSAGYTF. The CDR3 region has the DNA TGTGCCAGCAGTTTAGGAGGGACGTCCGCTGGCTACACCTTC.

This clonotype was seen more than once but under ten times. The J gene is TRBJ2-2, the V gene TRBV12-3 or TRBV12-4; the match to TRBD2 covers 7 bases. The CDR3 has 14 residues. V trimming: 3 bases; J trimming: 6 bases; junction bases outside the gene matches: 4. CDR3 protein: CASSFSGGSGELFF. The CDR3 coding sequence is TGTGCCAGCAGTTTCTCGGGGGGATCCGGGGAGCTGTTTTTT.

This chain uses TRBV7-2 with TRBJ2-7, with 10 nucleotides matching TRBD1. V gave up 4 bases and J gave up 3 bases; unmatched junction bases: 12. CDR1 is SGHTA and CDR2 is FQGNSA in the germline V gene. This CDR3 is built from 17 residues. DNA for the CDR3: TGTGCCAGCAGCTCTCGTACCGGGACAGGGGTTCGCTACGAGCAGTACTTC. Translated: CASSSRTGTGVRYEQYF.

This clonotype was seen a handful of times. The junction does not match germline at one end; this may be a read error. This chain links TRBV20-1 with TRBJ2-1; D is unresolved. The CDR3 is made up of 10 amino acids. Germline V CDR1 and CDR2: DFQATT, SNEGSKA (reference sequence). CDR3 in DNA: TGCAGTGCTGCGTACACTGAGCAGTTCTTC. It is translated as CSAAYTEQFF.

The chain recombines TRBV28 with TRBJ1-6, with TRBD1 as a possible D gene (5 bases). The length of the CDR3 is 14 residues. Germline-derived CDR1 and CDR2 are MDHEN and SYDVKM. V shed 8 bases and J shed 7 bases, with 15 bases lying between them. The chain's CDR3 is CASSRGRENSPLHF. The CDR3 DNA follows: TGTGCCAGCTCACGGGGCAGGGAGAATTCACCCCTCCACTTT.

This chain joins TRBV6-5 and TRBJ1-1, with TRBD1 matching over 7 bases. CDR3 length: 18 amino acids. Unmatched junction bases numbered 10, after V lost 0 bases and J lost 0 bases. The V gene's germline CDR1 is MNHEY and CDR2 SVGAGI. The CDR3: CASSYSPDRRDMNTEAFF. CDR3 DNA sequence: TGTGCCAGCAGTTACTCCCCGGACAGGAGAGACATGAACACTGAAGCTTTCTTT.

J is TRBJ2-3 and V is TRBV27; tentative D call: TRBD2 (5 bases). V lost 4 bases and J lost 4, with 15 bases in between. Germline V gene lookup returns CDR1 MNHEY and CDR2 SMNVEV (reference sequence). The CDR3 has 15 amino acids. CDR3 DNA: TGTGCCAGCAGTTCTATACGGGATAAGGCAGATACGCAGTATTTT. It translates to CASSSIRDKADTQYF.

As regards this clonotype: A read error may explain this, as a much larger clone is one base away. The CDR3: CASKGFNHGYTF. CDR3 nucleotide sequence: TGTGCCAGCAAGGGGTTCAACCATGGCTACACCTTC. The V call is TRBV6-5, the J call TRBJ1-2, with D perhaps TRBD1 (5 bases). V lost 7 bases and J 6 bases, leaving 12 bases between the germline ends. The CDR3 runs 12 residues. The germline gives CDR1 MNHEY, CDR2 SVGAGI.

About this clonotype: The final CDR3 position lacks the conserved phenylalanine or tryptophan, pointing to a likely read error. J is TRBJ2-1 and V is TRBV20-1, with 14 nucleotides matching TRBD2. The CDR3 has 17 amino acids. CDR1 is DFQATT and CDR2 is SNEGSKA in the germline V gene (reference sequence). Here the CDR3 DNA reads TGCCGTGCTAGAGATCCCTGGACTAGCGGGAGGTCAAGTGAGCAGTTCTTA. Residues: CRARDPWTSGRSSEQFL.

Concerning this clonotype: The junction shows a germline mismatch at one end, possibly a read error. The chain is built from TRBV7-9 and TRBJ1-5; D is undetermined. The CDR3 is 12 amino acids. Per the germline V gene, CDR1 is SEHNR and CDR2 is FQNEAQ (reference sequence). The CDR3 sequence is CASSFGDQPRHF. The DNA of the CDR3 is TGTGCCAGCAGTTTTGGTGATCAGCCCCGGCATTTT.

V gene TRBV5-1 combines with J gene TRBJ2-1; D remains ambiguous. This CDR3 spans 17 amino acids. V was clipped by 2 bases and J by 4 bases, with 19 bases between them. Germline V CDR1 and CDR2: SGHRS, YFSETQ. DNA for the CDR3: TGCGCCAGCAGCTTTCTCCGTGGAACGACGTTATACAATGAGCAGTTCTTC. It encodes CASSFLRGTTLYNEQFF.

As to this clonotype: A single base separates this from a much larger clone, so it may be a read error. The J gene is TRBJ2-7, the V gene TRBV20-1; D is unclear. This CDR3 spans 14 amino acids. Germline V gives CDR1 DFQATT, CDR2 SNEGSKA (reference sequence). The CDR3 sequence: CSASSSPFSYERYF. CDR3 sequence (DNA): TGCAGTGCCAGCAGCAGTCCCTTCTCCTACGAGCGGTACTTC.